This TCR beta chain was observed in a study of T cells expressing NK-cell markers. Study as a whole: Source material for TCR beta repertoires consisted of sorted CD3+CD56+NKG2C+, CD3+CD56+NKG2C- and CD3+CD56-NKG2C+ T cells. Seven sequenced donors out of eight were HCMV-seropositive, one seronegative.

Study-level results: CD8+ T cells in 5 to 7 donors included dominant NKG2C+ clonotypes at roughly 1.0-8%. For a few donors, these clonotypes were likewise the leading ones in the CD3+CD56-NKG2C+ fraction.

CDR1 is MNHEY and CDR2 is SVGAGI in the germline V gene. CDR3 size: 14 residues. Comments on this clonotype: The target antigen is unknown.

Reanalyzing the 5' RACE reads, TCRdb keeps one entry per CDR3 protein, without DNA. This repertoire includes some 500,000 distinct CDR3 sequences. This receptor was taken from a woman between 45 and 60 years old in good health. The chain couples TRBV6-5 to TRBJ1-1; TCRdb's D call, TRBD1, is unchecked because there is no DNA. Sequencing input: blood T cells: a sorted CD56 or NKG2C T cell subset, CD4+ or CD8+ T cells, or bulk PBMC T cells (not recorded which). The CDR3 spells CASSQDGGVTEAFF.